This entry features one T cell receptor beta chain sequence. Trimming cost V 2 bases and J 3 bases; bases outside gene matches: 9. This CDR3 is 16 amino acids long. The germline V gene has CDR1 SNHLY and CDR2 FYNNEI. The entry originates in a study of control samples from healthy donors and cancer patients. The method was immunoSEQ multiplex PCR; TCRdb's version includes in-frame clones alone and lacks a portion of them. The table lists 100,000 to 150,000 clones, 92% of them singletons. V usage is TRBV2 and J usage is TRBJ1-2, with TRBD1 matching over 7 bases. This TCR derives from a woman aged 45-65 years in good health. The sequenced material came from blood. The CDR3: CASSEMGGGYHYGYTF. CDR3 coding DNA: TGTGCCAGCAGTGAAATGGGAGGGGGCTATCACTATGGCTACACCTTC.